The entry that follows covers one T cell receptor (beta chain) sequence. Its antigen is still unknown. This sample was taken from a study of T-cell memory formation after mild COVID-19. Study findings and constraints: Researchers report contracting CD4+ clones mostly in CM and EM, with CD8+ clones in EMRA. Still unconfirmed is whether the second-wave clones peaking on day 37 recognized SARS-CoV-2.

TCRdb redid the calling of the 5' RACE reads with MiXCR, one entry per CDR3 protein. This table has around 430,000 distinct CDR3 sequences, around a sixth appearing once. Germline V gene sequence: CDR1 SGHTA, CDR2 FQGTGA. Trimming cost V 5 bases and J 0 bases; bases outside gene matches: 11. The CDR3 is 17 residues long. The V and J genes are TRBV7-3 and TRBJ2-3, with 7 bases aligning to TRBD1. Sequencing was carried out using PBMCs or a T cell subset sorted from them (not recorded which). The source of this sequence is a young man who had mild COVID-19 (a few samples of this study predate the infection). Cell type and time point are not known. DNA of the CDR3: TGTGCCAGCAGCGCACCGGGACAGACACTTAGCACAGATACGCAGTATTTT. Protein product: CASSAPGQTLSTDTQYF.